The 21 T cell receptor beta chains reported below all come from one sample, sequenced in a study of blood T cell repertoires in COVID-19. Sequencing used immunoSEQ multiplex PCR; TCRdb keeps in-frame clones, though not all of them. This sample has some 400,000 clones, with 70% to 90% found just once. The specimen was PBMCs or T cells enriched from blood (not recorded which). The receptors originated from a man aged 25 to 40 who had recovered from COVID-19.

V usage is TRBV6-5 and J usage is TRBJ1-6, with a possible D match to TRBD1 (6 bases). The V gene lost 4 bases and the J gene lost 5 bases, with 15 bases spanning the gap. The CDR3 loop spans 16 amino acids. Germline V gene sequence: CDR1 MNHEY, CDR2 SVGAGI. The CDR3: CASSFPQGRNNSPLHF. DNA for the CDR3: TGTGCCAGCAGTTTCCCACAGGGAAGGAATAATTCACCCCTCCACTTT.

In its sample, this clone was seen once. This chain links TRBV5-4 with TRBJ2-7, with D possibly TRBD1 on 6 matching bases. The germline V gene encodes CDR1 SGHNT and CDR2 YYREEE (reference sequence). The CDR3 runs 15 residues. The V end was cut by 0 bases, the J end by 2 bases, with 12 bases between. The CDR3 DNA follows: TGTGCCAGCAGCTTGGCTCAGGACAGAGCCTACGAGCAGTACTTC. Translation gives CASSLAQDRAYEQYF.

This chain connects TRBV25-1 to TRBJ1-2; a weak D match, TRBD1 (5 bases). The CDR3 consists of 13 residues. Germline V gene lookup returns CDR1 MGHDK and CDR2 SYGVNS. V shed 10 bases and J shed 7 bases, with 19 bases lying between them. The CDR3 coding sequence is TGTGCCATCTCGGAGGGGACTGCCGGTGGCTACACCTTC. Translation gives CAISEGTAGGYTF.

V usage is TRBV19 and J usage is TRBJ1-6; 8 bases match TRBD1. Looked up from germline, CDR1 is LNHDA and CDR2 is SQIVND (reference sequence). This CDR3 has 16 amino acids. With 2 bases clipped from V and 5 bases from J, the junction kept 5 bases outside the gene matches. CDR3 sequence: CASSIQGARNNSPLHF. The CDR3 DNA reads as TGTGCCAGTAGTATACAGGGGGCGAGGAATAATTCACCCCTCCACTTT.

This chain uses TRBV12-5 with TRBJ2-7; TRBD1 agrees at 8 bases. This CDR3 has 15 residues. Germline V gene sequence: CDR1 LGHNT, CDR2 FRNRAP. V shed 3 bases, J shed 0 bases, and the junction held 4 bases outside the gene matches. CDR3 nucleotides: TGTGCTAGTGGTTTACGGACAGGGATCTCCTACGAGCAGTACTTC. This codes for CASGLRTGISYEQYF.

The V and J genes are TRBV18 and TRBJ2-2; a possible D gene is TRBD1 (5 bases). The CDR3 sequence is 16 residues long. Germline V gene sequence: CDR1 KGHSH, CDR2 LQKENI. V lost 6 bases and J 0 bases, leaving 14 bases between the germline ends. CDR3 sequence (DNA): TGTGCCAGCTCCCAGGGTAGGAGATCGAACACCGGGGAGCTGTTTTTT. It encodes CASSQGRRSNTGELFF. Supplemented by reference TRBV18 and TRBJ2-2, the full variable domain reads NAGVMQNPRHLVRRRGQEARLRCSPMKGHSHVYWYRQLPEEGLKFMVYLQKENIIDESGMPKERFSAEFPKEGPSILRIQQVVRGDSAAYFCASSQGRRSNTGELFFGEGSRLTVL.

The J gene is TRBJ2-5, the V gene TRBV6-1, with 8 bases lining up with TRBD1. This CDR3 spans 14 amino acids. In germline, CDR1 is MNHNS, CDR2 SASEGT. V shed 2 bases, J shed 5 bases, and the junction held 4 bases outside the gene matches. As DNA, the CDR3 is TGTGCCAGCAGTGAAACAGGGGGGCGGGAGACCCAGTACTTC. It specifies CASSETGGRETQYF.

The genes are TRBV10-3 and TRBJ1-3; TRBD1 is a possible D gene (6 bases). The CDR3 length is 13 residues. CDR1 ENHRY and CDR2 SYGVKD come from the germline V gene. The V end lost 6 bases, the J end lost 8 bases, and 14 bases lay between the germline ends. The CDR3 DNA is TGTGCCATCAGGGCAGGGGAAGGAGACACCATATATTTT. It yields the protein CAIRAGEGDTIYF.

In this sample, this clone turned up once. The CDR3 DNA reads TGTGCCAGCAGCTTGAGTAGGGGTTCGAGCAATCAGCCCCAGCATTTT. This encodes CASSLSRGSSNQPQHF. The V and J genes are TRBV5-5 and TRBJ1-5; D is perhaps TRBD1 (5 bases). Trimming pared 1 base from V and 1 base from J, leaving 12 bases between. The CDR3 runs 16 residues. The germline CDR1 and CDR2 sequences are SGHKS and YYEKEE (reference sequence).

The rearrangement links TRBV27 to TRBJ2-4; TRBD1 agrees at 7 bases. Losses at the gene ends were 2 bases for V and 0 bases for J; bases not matched to a gene: 10. Germline CDR1 MNHEY, CDR2 SMNVEV (reference sequence). The CDR3 has 18 amino acids. CDR3: CASSLESRGRGAKNIQYF. CDR3 nucleotide sequence: TGTGCCAGCAGTTTAGAATCAAGGGGGCGAGGAGCCAAAAACATTCAGTACTTC.

The gene calls are TRBV25-1 and TRBJ1-1; D call uncertain. The ends were cut back, 0 bases at V and 1 base at J, with 6 bases in the middle. This CDR3 has 14 amino acids. The germline gives CDR1 MGHDK, CDR2 SYGVNS. DNA of the CDR3: TGTGCCAGCAGTGAATATGCAGAGAACACTGAAGCTTTCTTT. This gives the protein CASSEYAENTEAFF.

A remark on this clone: The same CDR3 arises from other DNA sequences in this sample as well. The J gene is TRBJ1-2, the V gene TRBV5-1, with 11 bases aligning to TRBD1. The CDR3 is 15 amino acids. Per germline, CDR1 SGHRS and CDR2 YFSETQ. With V trimmed by 4 bases and J by 4 bases, 6 bases remained unmatched. The CDR3 bases are TGCGCCAGCAGCGGATCCGGGACAGGGGGCTATGGCTACACCTTC. As protein: CASSGSGTGGYGYTF.

V is TRBV10-2 and J is TRBJ2-5, with 10 bases fitting TRBD2. CDR1 is WSHSY, CDR2 SAAADI, per germline. CDR3 size: 14 residues. V trimming: 6 bases; J trimming: 4 bases; junction bases outside the gene matches: 5. The CDR3 DNA sequence: TGCGCCAGCAGAAAGCGGGGGGGCGGAGAGACCCAGTACTTC. Amino acids: CASRKRGGGETQYF.

This chain links TRBV24-1 with TRBJ2-1; possibly TRBD1 for D (5 bases). The germline V and J ends were trimmed by 4 bases and 5 bases, with 11 bases remaining between them. The CDR3 is made up of 14 amino acids. Germline V gives CDR1 KGHDR, CDR2 SFDVKD. As DNA, the CDR3 is TGTGCCACCAGTGACCCGGACAAGAACAATGAGCAGTTCTTC. It specifies CATSDPDKNNEQFF.

The chain uses TRBV19 and TRBJ2-1; 7 positions agree with TRBD1. This CDR3 region has 14 residues. J was trimmed by 4 bases and V by 9 bases; bases with no gene match: 9. The germline V gene has CDR1 LNHDA and CDR2 SQIVND (reference sequence). CDR3 nucleotides: TGTGCCAGCAGTCTAGAGGGGGCGTACAATGAGCAGTTCTTC. Its translation: CASSLEGAYNEQFF.

The CDR3 DNA reads TGTGCCAGCAATCCCAGGAGCGGCCAAGAGACCCAGTACTTC. Its translation: CASNPRSGQETQYF. The gene calls are TRBV6-5 and TRBJ2-5, with a possible D match to TRBD2 (5 bases). Germline CDR1 reads MNHEY; CDR2 reads SVGAGI. The CDR3 loop spans 14 amino acids. The V gene lost 7 bases and the J gene lost 1 base, with 13 bases spanning the gap.

V usage is TRBV12-3 or TRBV12-4 and J usage is TRBJ1-6, with TRBD1 matching 7 bases. The CDR3 covers 13 residues. The V and J ends lost 5 bases and 13 bases, in that order; junction bases with no gene match: 8. CDR3 DNA: TGTGCCAGCAGTAGACAGGGTGTTAGGCCCCTCCACTTT. Its translation: CASSRQGVRPLHF.

The chain recombines TRBV6-2 or TRBV6-3 with TRBJ1-6, with TRBD1 matching 7 bases. Germline V gene lookup returns CDR1 MNHEY and CDR2 SVGEGT. This CDR3 spans 19 amino acids. J gave up 0 bases and V 2 bases, and 10 bases lay outside the gene matches. This chain's CDR3 is CASSYAKRQGFSYNSPLHF. The CDR3 nucleotides are TGTGCCAGCAGTTACGCGAAAAGACAGGGCTTCTCCTATAATTCACCCCTCCACTTT.

The rearrangement joins TRBV7-2 to TRBJ2-1; no clear D gene. The CDR3 contains 13 residues. Germline V gene sequence: CDR1 SGHTA, CDR2 FQGNSA. Trimming removed 1 base at V and 8 bases at J, with 9 bases between. In DNA form, the CDR3 reads TGTGCCAGCAGCTTAGATCCCGGGTATGAGCAGTTCTTC. Translated, it gives CASSLDPGYEQFF.

This chain links TRBV19 with TRBJ1-1; D gene uncertain. The ends were cut back, 5 bases at V and 5 bases at J, with 6 bases in the middle. This CDR3 spans 11 amino acids. Germline V gives CDR1 LNHDA, CDR2 SQIVND (reference sequence). CDR3 residues: CASSPGTEAFF. The CDR3 DNA reads TGTGCCAGTAGTCCCGGTACTGAAGCTTTCTTT.

This clone was seen a handful of times. The chain uses TRBV2 and TRBJ1-6; D is unresolved. CDR1 is SNHLY, CDR2 FYNNEI, per germline. The CDR3 is 15 amino acids. The ends were cut back, 6 bases at V and 0 bases at J, with 9 bases in the middle. As DNA, the CDR3 is TGTGCCAGCAGACAGACCAGCTCCTATAATTCACCCCTCCACTTT. This codes for CASRQTSSYNSPLHF.